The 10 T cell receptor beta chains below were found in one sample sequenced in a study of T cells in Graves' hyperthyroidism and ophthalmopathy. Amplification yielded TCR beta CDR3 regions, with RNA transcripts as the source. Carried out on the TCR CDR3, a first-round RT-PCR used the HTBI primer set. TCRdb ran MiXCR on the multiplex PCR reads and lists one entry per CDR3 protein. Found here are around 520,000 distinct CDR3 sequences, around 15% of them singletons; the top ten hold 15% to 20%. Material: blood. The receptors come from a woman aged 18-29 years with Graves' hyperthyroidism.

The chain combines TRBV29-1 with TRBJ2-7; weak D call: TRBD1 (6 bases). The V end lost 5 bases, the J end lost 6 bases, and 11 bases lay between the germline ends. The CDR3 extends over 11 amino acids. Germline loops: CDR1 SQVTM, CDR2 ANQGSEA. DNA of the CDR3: TGCAGCGTTTTGTTCAGGGGCGAGCAGTACTTC. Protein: CSVLFRGEQYF.

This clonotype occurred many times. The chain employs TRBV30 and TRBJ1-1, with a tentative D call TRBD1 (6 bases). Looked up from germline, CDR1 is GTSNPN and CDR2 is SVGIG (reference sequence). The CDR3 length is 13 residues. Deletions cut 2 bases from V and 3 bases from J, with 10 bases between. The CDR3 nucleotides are TGTGCCTGGAGTAGACAGGTGGACACTGAAGCTTTCTTT. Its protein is CAWSRQVDTEAFF.

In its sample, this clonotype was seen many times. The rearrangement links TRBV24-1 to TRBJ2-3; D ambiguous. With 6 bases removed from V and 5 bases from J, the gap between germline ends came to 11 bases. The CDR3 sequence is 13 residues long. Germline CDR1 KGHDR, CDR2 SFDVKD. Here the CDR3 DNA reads TGTGCCACCAGTTCCTTGACTGGAGATACGCAGTATTTT. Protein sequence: CATSSLTGDTQYF.

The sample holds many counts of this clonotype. The CDR3 spells CASSFLRTSGRASTDTQYF. CDR3 DNA: TGTGCCAGCAGTTTCCTCAGGACTAGCGGGAGGGCTAGCACAGATACGCAGTATTTT. The rearrangement joins TRBV27 to TRBJ2-3; TRBD2 aligns across 15 bases. The CDR3 runs to 19 residues. Losses at the gene ends were 3 bases for V and 0 bases for J; bases not matched to a gene: 7. In germline, CDR1 is MNHEY, CDR2 SMNVEV (reference sequence).

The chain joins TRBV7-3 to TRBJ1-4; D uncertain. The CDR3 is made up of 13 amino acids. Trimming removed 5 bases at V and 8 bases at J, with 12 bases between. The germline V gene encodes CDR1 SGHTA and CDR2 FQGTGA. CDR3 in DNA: TGTGCCAGCAGCGTGGACCCCGGGGAAAAACTGTTTTTT. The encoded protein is CASSVDPGEKLFF.

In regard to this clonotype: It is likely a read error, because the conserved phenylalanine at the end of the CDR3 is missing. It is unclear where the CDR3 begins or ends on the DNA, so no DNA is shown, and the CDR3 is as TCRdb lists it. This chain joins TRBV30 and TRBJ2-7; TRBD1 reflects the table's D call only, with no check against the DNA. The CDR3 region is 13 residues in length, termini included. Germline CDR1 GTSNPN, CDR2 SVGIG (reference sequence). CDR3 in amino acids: CASGTGGSYELYL.

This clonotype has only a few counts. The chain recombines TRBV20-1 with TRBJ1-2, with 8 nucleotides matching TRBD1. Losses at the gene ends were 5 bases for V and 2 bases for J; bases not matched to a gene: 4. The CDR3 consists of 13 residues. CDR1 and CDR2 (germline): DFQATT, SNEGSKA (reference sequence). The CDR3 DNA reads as TGCAGTGCTGGGGACAGGTTCAACTATGGCTACACCTTC. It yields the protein CSAGDRFNYGYTF.

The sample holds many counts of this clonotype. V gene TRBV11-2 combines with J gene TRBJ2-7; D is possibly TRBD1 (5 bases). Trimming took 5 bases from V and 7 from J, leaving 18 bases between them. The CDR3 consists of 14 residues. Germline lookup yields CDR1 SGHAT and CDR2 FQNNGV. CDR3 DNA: TGTGCCAGCAGCCAATACAGGAGCCCGCGGGAGCAGTACTTC. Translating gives CASSQYRSPREQYF.

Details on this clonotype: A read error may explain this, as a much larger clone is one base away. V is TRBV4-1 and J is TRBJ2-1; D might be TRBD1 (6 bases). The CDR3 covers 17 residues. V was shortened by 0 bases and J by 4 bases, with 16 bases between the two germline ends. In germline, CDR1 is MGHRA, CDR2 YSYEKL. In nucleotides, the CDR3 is TGCGCCAGCAGCCAAGACGCTCCTAGCAGGGGATACAATGAGCAGTTCTTC. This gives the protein CASSQDAPSRGYNEQFF.

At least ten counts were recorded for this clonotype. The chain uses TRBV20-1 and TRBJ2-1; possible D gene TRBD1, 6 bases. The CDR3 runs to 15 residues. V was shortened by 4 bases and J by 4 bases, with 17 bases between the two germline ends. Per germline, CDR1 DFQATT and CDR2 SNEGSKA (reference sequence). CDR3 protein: CSAITQGEGYNEQFF. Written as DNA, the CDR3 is TGCAGTGCTATCACACAGGGAGAGGGTTACAATGAGCAGTTCTTC.